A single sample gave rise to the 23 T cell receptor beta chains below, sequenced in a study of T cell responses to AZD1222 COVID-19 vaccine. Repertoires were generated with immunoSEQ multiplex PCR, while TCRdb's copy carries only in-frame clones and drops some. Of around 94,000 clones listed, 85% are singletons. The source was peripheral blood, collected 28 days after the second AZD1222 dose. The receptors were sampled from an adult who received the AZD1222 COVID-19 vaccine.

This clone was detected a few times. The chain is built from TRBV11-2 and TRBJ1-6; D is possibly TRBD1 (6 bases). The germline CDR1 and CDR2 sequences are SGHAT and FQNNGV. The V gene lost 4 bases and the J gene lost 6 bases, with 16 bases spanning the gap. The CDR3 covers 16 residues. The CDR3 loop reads CASSSRGPGSNSPLHF. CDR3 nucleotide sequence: TGTGCCAGCAGCTCCAGGGGACCGGGCTCTAATTCACCCCTCCACTTT.

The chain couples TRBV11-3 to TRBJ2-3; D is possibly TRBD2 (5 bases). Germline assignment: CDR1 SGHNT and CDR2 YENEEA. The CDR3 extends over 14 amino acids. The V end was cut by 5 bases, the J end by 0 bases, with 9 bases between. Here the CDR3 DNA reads TGTGCCAGCAGCAAGCGGACTAGCACAGATACGCAGTATTTT. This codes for CASSKRTSTDTQYF. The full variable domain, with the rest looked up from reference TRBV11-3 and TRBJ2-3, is EAGVVQSPRYKIIEKKQPVAFWCNPISGHNTLYWYLQNLGQGPELLIRYENEEAVDDSQLPKDRFSAERLKGVDSTLKIQPAELGDSAVYLCASSKRTSTDTQYFGPGTRLTVL.

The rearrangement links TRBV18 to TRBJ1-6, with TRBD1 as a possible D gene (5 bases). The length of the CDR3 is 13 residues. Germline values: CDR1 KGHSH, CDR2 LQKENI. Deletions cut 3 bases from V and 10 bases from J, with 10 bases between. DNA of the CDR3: TGTGCCAGCTCACCGCAGGGCGAGTCACCCCTCCACTTT. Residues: CASSPQGESPLHF.

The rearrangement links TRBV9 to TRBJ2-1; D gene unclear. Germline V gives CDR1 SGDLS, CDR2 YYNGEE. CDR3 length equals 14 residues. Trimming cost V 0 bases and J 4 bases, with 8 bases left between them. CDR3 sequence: CASSVDNNYNEQFF. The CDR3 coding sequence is TGTGCCAGCAGCGTAGACAACAATTACAATGAGCAGTTCTTC.

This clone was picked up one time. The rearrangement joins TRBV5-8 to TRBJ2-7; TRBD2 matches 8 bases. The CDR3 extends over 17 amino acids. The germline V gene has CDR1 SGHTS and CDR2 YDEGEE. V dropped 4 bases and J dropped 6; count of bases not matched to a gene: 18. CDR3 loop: CASSLSLTGLVGGEQYF. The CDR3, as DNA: TGTGCCAGCAGCCTTTCGCTGACGGGACTAGTAGGCGGCGAGCAGTACTTC.

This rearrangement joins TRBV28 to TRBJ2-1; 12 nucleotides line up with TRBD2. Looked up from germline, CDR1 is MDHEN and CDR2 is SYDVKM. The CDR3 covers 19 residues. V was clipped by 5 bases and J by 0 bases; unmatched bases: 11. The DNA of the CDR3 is TGTGCCAGCAGTCACCCGGGACTAGCGGGTCCGAGCTCCTACAATGAGCAGTTCTTC. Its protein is CASSHPGLAGPSSYNEQFF.

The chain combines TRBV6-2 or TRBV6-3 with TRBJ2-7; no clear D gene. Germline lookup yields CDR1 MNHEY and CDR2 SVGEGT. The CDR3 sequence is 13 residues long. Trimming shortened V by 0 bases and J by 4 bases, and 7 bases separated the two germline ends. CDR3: CASSYSYGYEQYF. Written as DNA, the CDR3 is TGTGCCAGCAGTTACTCCTACGGGTACGAGCAGTACTTC.

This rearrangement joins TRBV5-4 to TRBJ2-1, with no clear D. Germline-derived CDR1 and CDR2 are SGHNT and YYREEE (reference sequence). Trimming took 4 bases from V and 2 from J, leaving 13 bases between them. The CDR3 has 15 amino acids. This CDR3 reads CASSPPNPAYNEQFF. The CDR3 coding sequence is TGTGCCAGCAGCCCCCCAAACCCCGCCTACAATGAGCAGTTCTTC. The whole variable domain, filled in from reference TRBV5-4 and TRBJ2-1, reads ETGVTQSPTHLIKTRGQQVTLRCSSQSGHNTVSWYQQALGQGPQFIFQYYREEENGRGNFPPRFSGLQFPNYSSELNVNALELDDSALYLCASSPPNPAYNEQFFGPGTRLTVL.

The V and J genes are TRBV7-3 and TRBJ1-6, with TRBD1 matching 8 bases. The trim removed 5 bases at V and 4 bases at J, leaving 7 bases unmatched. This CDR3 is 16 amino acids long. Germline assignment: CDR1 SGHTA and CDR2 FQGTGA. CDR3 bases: TGTGCCAGCAGCCGGGAGGGGACAGGATATAATTCACCCCTCCACTTT. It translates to CASSREGTGYNSPLHF.

For the CDR3, the DNA is TGTGCCAGCAGGATGGGACAGGGAGGGATCCAGTACTTC. This translates into CASRMGQGGIQYF. The rearrangement joins TRBV28 to TRBJ2-7, with 9 bases that match TRBD1. Trimming took 6 bases from V and 10 from J; bases not matched to a gene: 10. The CDR3 has 13 residues. The germline gives CDR1 MDHEN, CDR2 SYDVKM. Filled out from reference TRBV28 and TRBJ2-7, the complete variable domain reads DVKVTQSSRYLVKRTGEKVFLECVQDMDHENMFWYRQDPGLGLRLIYFSYDVKMKEKGDIPEGYSVSREKKERFSLILESASTNQTSMYLCASRMGQGGIQYFGPGTRLTVT.

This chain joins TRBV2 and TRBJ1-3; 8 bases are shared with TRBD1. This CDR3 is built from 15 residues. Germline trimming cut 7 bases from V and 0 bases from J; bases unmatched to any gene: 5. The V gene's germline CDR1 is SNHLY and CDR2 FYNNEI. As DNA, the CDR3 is TGTGCCAGCAAGCAGGGGGCTGGCTCTGGAAACACCATATATTTT. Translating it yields CASKQGAGSGNTIYF.

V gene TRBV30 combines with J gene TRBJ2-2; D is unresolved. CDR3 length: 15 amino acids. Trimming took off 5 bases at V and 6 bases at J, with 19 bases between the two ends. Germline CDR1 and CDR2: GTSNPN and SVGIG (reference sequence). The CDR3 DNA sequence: TGTGCCTGGGATAAGGATTTAGGGATATCCGGGGAGCTGTTTTTT. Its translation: CAWDKDLGISGELFF.

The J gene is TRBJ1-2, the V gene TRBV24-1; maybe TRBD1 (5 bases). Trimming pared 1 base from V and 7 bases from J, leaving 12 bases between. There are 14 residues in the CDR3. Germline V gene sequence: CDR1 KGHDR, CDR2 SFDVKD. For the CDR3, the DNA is TGTGCCACCAGTGATTTCCCCCGGGGCTTTGGCTACACCTTC. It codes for CATSDFPRGFGYTF.

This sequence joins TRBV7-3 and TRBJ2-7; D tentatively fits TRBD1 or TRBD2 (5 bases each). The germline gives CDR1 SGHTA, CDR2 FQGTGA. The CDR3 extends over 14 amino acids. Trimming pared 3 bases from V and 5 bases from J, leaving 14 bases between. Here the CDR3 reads CASSFGSRGDEQYF. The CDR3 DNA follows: TGTGCCAGCAGCTTTGGCTCCCGAGGGGACGAGCAGTACTTC.

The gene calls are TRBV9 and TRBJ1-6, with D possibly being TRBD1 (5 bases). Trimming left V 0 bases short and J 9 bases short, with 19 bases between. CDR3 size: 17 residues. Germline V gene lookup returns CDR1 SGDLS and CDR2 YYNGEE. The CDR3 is CASSVAPGRWVISPLHF. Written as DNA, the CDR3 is TGTGCCAGCAGCGTAGCTCCAGGGAGGTGGGTGATTTCACCCCTCCACTTT.

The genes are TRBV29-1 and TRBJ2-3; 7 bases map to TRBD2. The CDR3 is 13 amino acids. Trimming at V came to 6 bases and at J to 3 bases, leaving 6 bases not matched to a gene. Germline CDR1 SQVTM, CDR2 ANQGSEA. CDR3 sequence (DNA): TGCAGCGTAAGAGCGGGGACGACAGATACGCAGTATTTT. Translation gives CSVRAGTTDTQYF.

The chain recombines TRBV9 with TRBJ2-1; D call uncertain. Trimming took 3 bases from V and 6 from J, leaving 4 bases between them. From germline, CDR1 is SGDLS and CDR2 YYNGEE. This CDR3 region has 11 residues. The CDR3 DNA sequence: TGTGCCAGCAGCGCGGGCAATGAGCAGTTCTTC. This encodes CASSAGNEQFF. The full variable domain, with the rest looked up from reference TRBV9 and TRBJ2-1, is DSGVTQTPKHLITATGQRVTLRCSPRSGDLSVYWYQQSLDQGLQFLIQYYNGEERAKGNILERFSAQQFPDLHSELNLSSLELGDSALYFCASSAGNEQFFGPGTRLTVL.

In DNA, the CDR3 is TGTGCCAGCAGCTTAGTTTCGGATCAGCCCCAGCATTTT. Translating it yields CASSLVSDQPQHF. The V and J genes are TRBV7-6 and TRBJ1-5; D not certain. This CDR3 has 13 residues. V was shortened by 1 base and J by 5 bases, with 6 bases between the two germline ends. The germline V gene encodes CDR1 SGHVS and CDR2 FNYEAQ. Full variable domain (remainder filled in from reference TRBV7-6 and TRBJ1-5): GAGVSQSPRYKVTKRGQDVALRCDPISGHVSLYWYRQALGQGPEFLTYFNYEAQQDKSGLPNDRFSAERPEGSISTLTIQRTEQRDSAMYRCASSLVSDQPQHFGDGTRLSIL.

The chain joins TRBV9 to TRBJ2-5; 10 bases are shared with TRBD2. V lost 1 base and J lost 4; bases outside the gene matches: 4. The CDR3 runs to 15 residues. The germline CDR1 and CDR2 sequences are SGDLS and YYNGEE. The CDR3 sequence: CASSVIAGGAETQYF. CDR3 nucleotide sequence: TGTGCCAGCAGCGTAATAGCGGGGGGCGCAGAGACCCAGTACTTC.

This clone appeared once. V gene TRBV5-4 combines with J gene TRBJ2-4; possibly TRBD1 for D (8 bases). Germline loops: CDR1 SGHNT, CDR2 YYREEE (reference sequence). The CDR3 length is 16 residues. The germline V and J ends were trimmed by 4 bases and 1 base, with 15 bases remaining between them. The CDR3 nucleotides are TGTGCCAGCAGCCTCAAACAGGGGGGGGCCAAAAACATTCAGTACTTC. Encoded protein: CASSLKQGGAKNIQYF. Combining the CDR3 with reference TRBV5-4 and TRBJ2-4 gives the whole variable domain ETGVTQSPTHLIKTRGQQVTLRCSSQSGHNTVSWYQQALGQGPQFIFQYYREEENGRGNFPPRFSGLQFPNYSSELNVNALELDDSALYLCASSLKQGGAKNIQYFGAGTRLSVL.

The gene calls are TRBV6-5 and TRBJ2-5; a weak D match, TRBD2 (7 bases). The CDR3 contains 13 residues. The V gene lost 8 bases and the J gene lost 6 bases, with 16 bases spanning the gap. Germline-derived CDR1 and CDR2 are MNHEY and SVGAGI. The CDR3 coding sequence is TGTGCCAGCGGAGGACTAGGGGGTAAGACCCAGTACTTC. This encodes CASGGLGGKTQYF.

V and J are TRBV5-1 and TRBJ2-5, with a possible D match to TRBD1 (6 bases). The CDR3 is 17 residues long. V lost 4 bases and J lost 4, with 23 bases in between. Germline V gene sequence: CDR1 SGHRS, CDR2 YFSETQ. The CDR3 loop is CASSPGGVSSRGETQYF. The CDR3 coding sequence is TGCGCCAGCAGCCCTGGGGGCGTGTCTTCAAGGGGAGAGACCCAGTACTTC.

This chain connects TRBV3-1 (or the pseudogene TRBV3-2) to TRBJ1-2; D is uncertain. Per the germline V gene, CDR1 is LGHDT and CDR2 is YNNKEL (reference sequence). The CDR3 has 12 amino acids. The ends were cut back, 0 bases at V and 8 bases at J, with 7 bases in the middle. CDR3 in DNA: TGTGCCAGCAGCCAAGATCGGCAAGGCTACACCTTC. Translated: CASSQDRQGYTF.